The 30 T cell receptor beta chains reported below all come from one sample, sequenced in a study of blood T cell repertoires in COVID-19. TCRdb's copy holds only in-frame clones and misses some; the assay was immunoSEQ multiplex PCR. Of over 70,000 clones in the sample, approximately 86% were seen once. The specimen was peripheral blood. These receptors were obtained from a human donor in a cohort sampled during active COVID-19.

The chain employs TRBV28 and TRBJ2-5; possibly TRBD2 for D (7 bases). CDR3 length equals 13 residues. Trimming took 7 bases from V and 2 from J, leaving 11 bases between them. Germline loops: CDR1 MDHEN, CDR2 SYDVKM. The CDR3 region is CASNGGPQETQYF. As DNA, the CDR3 is TGTGCCAGCAACGGGGGGCCTCAAGAGACCCAGTACTTC.

The V and J genes are TRBV9 and TRBJ2-5; perhaps TRBD1 as D (5 bases). This CDR3 has 16 amino acids. Germline values: CDR1 SGDLS, CDR2 YYNGEE. The V end lost 2 bases, the J end lost 1 base, and 15 bases lay between the germline ends. CDR3 protein: CASSVDSRTFQETQYF. CDR3 nucleotides: TGTGCCAGCAGCGTCGACAGCCGGACCTTCCAAGAGACCCAGTACTTC.

This clone was detected a few times. The chain recombines TRBV7-9 with TRBJ1-2, with a tentative D call TRBD1 (6 bases). Trimming took off 7 bases at V and 6 bases at J, with 18 bases between the two ends. Germline V gene sequence: CDR1 SEHNR, CDR2 FQNEAQ (reference sequence). The CDR3 extends over 14 amino acids. The CDR3 nucleotides read TGTGCCAGCAAAGGCCGGCGGGGGCGGAATGGCTACACCTTC. This sequence encodes CASKGRRGRNGYTF. The full variable domain, its missing parts supplied by reference TRBV7-9 and TRBJ1-2, is DTGVSQNPRHKITKRGQNVTFRCDPISEHNRLYWYRQTLGQGPEFLTYFQNEAQLEKSRLLSDRFSAERPKGSFSTLEIQRTEQGDSAMYLCASKGRRGRNGYTFGSGTRLTVV.

This chain connects TRBV5-1 to TRBJ2-3; the D gene is possibly TRBD2 (5 bases). Per germline, CDR1 SGHRS and CDR2 YFSETQ. Trimming pared 3 bases from V and 3 bases from J, leaving 5 bases between. This CDR3 comprises 12 residues. The CDR3 coding sequence is TGCGCCAGCAGCTGGGAGACAGATACGCAGTATTTT. Its translation: CASSWETDTQYF. The full variable domain, rest sourced from reference TRBV5-1 and TRBJ2-3, is KAGVTQTPRYLIKTRGQQVTLSCSPISGHRSVSWYQQTPGQGLQFLFEYFSETQRNKGNFPGRFSGRQFSNSRSEMNVSTLELGDSALYLCASSWETDTQYFGPGTRLTVL.

Details on this clone: Additional DNA sequences in this sample encode the identical CDR3. The chain joins TRBV5-1 to TRBJ2-7; TRBD1 agrees at 11 bases. Germline CDR1 and CDR2: SGHRS and YFSETQ. V shed 0 bases and J 4 bases; nucleotides not matched to a gene: 3. The CDR3 extends over 15 amino acids. In nucleotides, the CDR3 is TGCGCCAGCAGCTTGGGGACAGGGGGCGGGTACGAGCAGTACTTC. It encodes CASSLGTGGGYEQYF.

The V call is TRBV5-6, the J call TRBJ2-3, with 10 bases identical to TRBD1. The junction had 4 bases not matched to a gene; V was cut back by 4 bases and J by 2 bases. This CDR3 has 15 residues. From germline, CDR1 is SGHDT and CDR2 YYEEEE. Here the CDR3 reads CASSLRQGATDTQYF. DNA for the CDR3: TGTGCCAGCAGCCTCCGACAGGGGGCCACAGATACGCAGTATTTT.

CDR3 in amino acids: CASSLSPTEAEQFF. Written as DNA, the CDR3 is TGTGCCAGCAGTTTATCCCCGACAGAGGCTGAGCAGTTCTTC. The chain has TRBV27 and TRBJ2-1, with a tentative D call TRBD1 (5 bases). Trimming pared 0 bases from V and 9 bases from J, leaving 12 bases between. This CDR3 is 14 amino acids long. Germline V gene sequence: CDR1 MNHEY, CDR2 SMNVEV (reference sequence).

The V call is TRBV5-1, the J call TRBJ1-4, with 11 bases aligning to TRBD1. Per the germline V gene, CDR1 is SGHRS and CDR2 is YFSETQ. Trimming cost V 4 bases and J 3 bases; bases outside gene matches: 11. This CDR3 has 18 residues. This CDR3 is CASSATGQGARANEKLFF. The CDR3, as DNA: TGCGCCAGCAGCGCCACTGGACAGGGGGCTCGAGCTAATGAAAAACTGTTTTTT.

This chain uses TRBV2 with TRBJ2-1; D unclear. Germline loops: CDR1 SNHLY, CDR2 FYNNEI. This CDR3 spans 10 amino acids. Trimming pared 8 bases from V and 5 bases from J, leaving 4 bases between. The CDR3 protein is CASYNNEQFF. The CDR3 DNA follows: TGTGCCAGCTATAACAATGAGCAGTTCTTC.

The rearrangement joins TRBV5-4 to TRBJ2-5; D not resolved. The CDR3 covers 13 residues. V lost 0 bases and J 2 bases, leaving 5 bases between the germline ends. CDR1 and CDR2 from the germline V gene are SGHNT and YYREEE (reference sequence). The CDR3 protein is CASSLDRQETQYF. CDR3 DNA: TGTGCCAGCAGCTTGGACAGACAAGAGACCCAGTACTTC.

J is TRBJ2-6 and V is TRBV27; D remains ambiguous. Trimming shortened V by 0 bases and J by 1 base, and 13 bases separated the two germline ends. This CDR3 is 18 amino acids long. Per germline, CDR1 MNHEY and CDR2 SMNVEV (reference sequence). This CDR3 is CASSLSGRMPSGANVLTF. In DNA, the CDR3 is TGTGCCAGCAGTTTATCTGGCAGGATGCCTTCTGGGGCCAACGTCCTGACTTTC.

The chain uses TRBV27 and TRBJ2-5, with D tentatively TRBD1 (6 bases). CDR1 is MNHEY, CDR2 SMNVEV, per germline (reference sequence). V lost 5 bases and J 5 bases, leaving 18 bases between the germline ends. The CDR3 covers 15 residues. In nucleotides, the CDR3 is TGTGCCAGCAGTCATATGACAGGAATCGGGGAGACCCAGTACTTC. This sequence encodes CASSHMTGIGETQYF.

CDR3 protein: CASSLEHVVGTIYF. The CDR3 nucleotides read TGTGCCAGCAGCTTAGAACATGTTGTTGGCACCATATATTTT. The chain employs TRBV7-6 and TRBJ1-3; D gene unclear. Germline-derived CDR1 and CDR2 are SGHVS and FNYEAQ. This CDR3 contains 14 residues. The V gene lost 1 base and the J gene lost 9 bases, with 13 bases spanning the gap.

The V gene is TRBV28, the J gene TRBJ2-7, with a possible D match to TRBD2 (5 bases). The V gene's germline CDR1 is MDHEN and CDR2 SYDVKM. Trimming shortened V by 4 bases and J by 3 bases, and 10 bases separated the two germline ends. The CDR3 extends over 13 amino acids. Here the CDR3 reads CASSSRAGYEQYF. In DNA, the CDR3 is TGTGCCAGCAGTTCGCGGGCGGGCTACGAGCAGTACTTC.

This rearrangement joins TRBV24-1 to TRBJ1-2, with TRBD1 matching 11 bases. Trimming at V came to 5 bases and at J to 6 bases, leaving 7 bases not matched to a gene. Looked up from germline, CDR1 is KGHDR and CDR2 is SFDVKD. The CDR3 spans 15 residues. CDR3 region: CATSGAGTGGHGYTF. In DNA form, the CDR3 reads TGTGCCACCAGTGGTGCCGGGACAGGGGGACATGGCTACACCTTC.

The CDR3 DNA sequence: TGTGCCAGCCTCAGGGTCTCCTACAATGAGCAGTTCTTC. This translates into CASLRVSYNEQFF. J is TRBJ2-1 and V is TRBV6-5; perhaps TRBD1 as D (5 bases). The CDR3 runs 13 residues. CDR1 and CDR2 (germline): MNHEY, SVGAGI. Trimming pared 8 bases from V and 0 bases from J, leaving 8 bases between.

The genes are TRBV28 and TRBJ2-1; weak D call: TRBD1 (5 bases). The germline CDR1 and CDR2 sequences are MDHEN and SYDVKM. The CDR3 extends over 16 amino acids. V gave up 7 bases and J gave up 2 bases, with 18 bases separating them. CDR3 nucleotides: TGTGCCAGCACCAAAACGGCAGGGTTAGCCTACAATGAGCAGTTCTTC. Protein sequence: CASTKTAGLAYNEQFF.

V and J are TRBV5-4 and TRBJ2-3; 9 bases fit TRBD2. Germline V lookup: CDR1 SGHNT, CDR2 YYREEE (reference sequence). The CDR3 sequence is 17 residues long. Trimming took 3 bases from V and 2 from J; bases not matched to a gene: 10. The CDR3 nucleotides read TGTGCCAGCAGCTCAACCCTAGCGGGACCGTCCACAGATACGCAGTATTTT. This translates into CASSSTLAGPSTDTQYF.

V usage is TRBV5-1 and J usage is TRBJ1-2; tentative D call: TRBD1 (5 bases). Germline V gives CDR1 SGHRS, CDR2 YFSETQ. There are 13 residues in the CDR3. Trimming removed 0 bases from V and 6 bases from J, with 9 bases in between. The CDR3 DNA reads TGCGCCAGCAGCTTGGCTTCACAGGATGGCTACACCTTC. It is translated as CASSLASQDGYTF. The full variable domain, in which reference TRBV5-1 and TRBJ1-2 provide the parts outside the CDR3, is KAGVTQTPRYLIKTRGQQVTLSCSPISGHRSVSWYQQTPGQGLQFLFEYFSETQRNKGNFPGRFSGRQFSNSRSEMNVSTLELGDSALYLCASSLASQDGYTFGSGTRLTVV.

The chain carries TRBV24-1 and TRBJ2-5; 8 bases line up with TRBD2. The V gene end was trimmed by 3 bases and the J gene end by 12 bases; junction bases not matched to a gene: 8. In germline, CDR1 is KGHDR, CDR2 SFDVKD. This CDR3 contains 13 residues. The CDR3 protein is CATSDLTSGPEYF. CDR3 DNA sequence: TGTGCCACCAGTGATCTCACTAGCGGACCGGAGTACTTC.

Ten or more counts support this clone. This sequence joins TRBV12-5 and TRBJ1-3; D uncertain. This CDR3 is built from 11 residues. Deletions cut 5 bases from V and 6 bases from J, with 5 bases between. Per the germline V gene, CDR1 is LGHNT and CDR2 is FRNRAP. In DNA form, the CDR3 reads TGTGCTAGTGGTCCCCTAAACACCATATATTTT. Translated: CASGPLNTIYF.

V and J are TRBV2 and TRBJ2-1, with D possibly TRBD1 on 6 matching bases. The V gene lost 2 bases and the J gene lost 7 bases, with 12 bases spanning the gap. The CDR3 consists of 14 residues. Per the germline V gene, CDR1 is SNHLY and CDR2 is FYNNEI. Here the CDR3 DNA reads TGTGCCAGCAGTGAAAGGCAGGGGTCTAATGAGCAGTTCTTC. Translated: CASSERQGSNEQFF.

The chain is built from TRBV5-5 and TRBJ2-7; D unresolved. The CDR3 contains 12 residues. The V gene's germline CDR1 is SGHKS and CDR2 YYEKEE (reference sequence). Trimming cost V 3 bases and J 6 bases, with 10 bases left between them. CDR3: CASSSEQSEQYF. The CDR3, as DNA: TGTGCCAGCAGCTCCGAACAGTCCGAGCAGTACTTC. The variable domain in full, completed from reference TRBV5-5 and TRBJ2-7, reads DAGVTQSPTHLIKTRGQQVTLRCSPISGHKSVSWYQQVLGQGPQFIFQYYEKEERGRGNFPDRFSARQFPNYSSELNVNALLLGDSALYLCASSSEQSEQYFGPGTRLTVT.

The chain couples TRBV9 to TRBJ2-1; no clear D gene. V shed 4 bases and J shed 10 bases, with 3 bases lying between them. The CDR3 is 9 amino acids. Germline V gene sequence: CDR1 SGDLS, CDR2 YYNGEE. CDR3 loop: CASSIEQFF. The CDR3 DNA is TGTGCCAGCAGCATAGAGCAGTTCTTC.

The chain links TRBV11-2 to TRBJ2-1; tentative D call: TRBD2 (6 bases). Deletions cut 2 bases from V and 7 bases from J, with 12 bases between. Germline V gives CDR1 SGHAT, CDR2 FQNNGV. The CDR3 extends over 14 amino acids. The CDR3 coding sequence is TGTGCCAGCAGCTTAAGAGTAGGGAGGAATGAGCAGTTCTTC. Protein: CASSLRVGRNEQFF.

This chain joins TRBV4-1 and TRBJ2-3; possibly TRBD2 for D (6 bases). The CDR3 extends over 16 amino acids. V gave up 0 bases and J gave up 1 base, with 11 bases separating them. The V gene's germline CDR1 is MGHRA and CDR2 YSYEKL. Here the CDR3 DNA reads TGCGCCAGCAGCCAAGACGAGTGGGGGGGCACAGATACGCAGTATTTT. Amino acid sequence: CASSQDEWGGTDTQYF.

The V call is TRBV5-8, the J call TRBJ2-7, with 10 bases identical to TRBD2. This CDR3 contains 15 residues. Trimming took 2 bases from V and 6 from J; bases not matched to a gene: 8. Germline V lookup: CDR1 SGHTS, CDR2 YDEGEE. CDR3 in DNA: TGTGCCAGCAGCTTAATCCCAGCGGGAGGGACCGAGCAGTACTTC. Translation gives CASSLIPAGGTEQYF.

This chain connects TRBV11-3 to TRBJ2-1; 9 bases align to TRBD2. The CDR3 is 15 amino acids. Trimming at V came to 4 bases and at J to 5 bases, leaving 6 bases not matched to a gene. Germline V lookup: CDR1 SGHNT, CDR2 YENEEA. The CDR3 DNA reads TGTGCCAGCAGCTCTTGGACTAGCGTAGACAATGAGCAGTTCTTC. Residues: CASSSWTSVDNEQFF.

This clone was recorded only once. V usage is TRBV7-3 and J usage is TRBJ2-3; TRBD2 agrees at 7 bases. With 3 bases clipped from V and 1 base from J, the junction kept 4 bases outside the gene matches. Germline V CDR1 and CDR2: SGHTA, FQGTGA. The CDR3 is 15 residues long. The CDR3 bases are TGTGCCAGCAGCTTGGAGCGGGGCCGCACAGATACGCAGTATTTT. Translation: CASSLERGRTDTQYF.

This chain connects TRBV7-6 to TRBJ2-1; 10 bases match TRBD1. V gave up 3 bases and J gave up 5 bases; unmatched junction bases: 4. Germline-derived CDR1 and CDR2 are SGHVS and FNYEAQ. The CDR3 totals 15 residues. CDR3: CASSFWDRGNNEQFF. The CDR3 DNA is TGTGCCAGCAGCTTCTGGGACAGGGGAAACAATGAGCAGTTCTTC. Combining the CDR3 with reference TRBV7-6 and TRBJ2-1 gives the whole variable domain GAGVSQSPRYKVTKRGQDVALRCDPISGHVSLYWYRQALGQGPEFLTYFNYEAQQDKSGLPNDRFSAERPEGSISTLTIQRTEQRDSAMYRCASSFWDRGNNEQFFGPGTRLTVL.